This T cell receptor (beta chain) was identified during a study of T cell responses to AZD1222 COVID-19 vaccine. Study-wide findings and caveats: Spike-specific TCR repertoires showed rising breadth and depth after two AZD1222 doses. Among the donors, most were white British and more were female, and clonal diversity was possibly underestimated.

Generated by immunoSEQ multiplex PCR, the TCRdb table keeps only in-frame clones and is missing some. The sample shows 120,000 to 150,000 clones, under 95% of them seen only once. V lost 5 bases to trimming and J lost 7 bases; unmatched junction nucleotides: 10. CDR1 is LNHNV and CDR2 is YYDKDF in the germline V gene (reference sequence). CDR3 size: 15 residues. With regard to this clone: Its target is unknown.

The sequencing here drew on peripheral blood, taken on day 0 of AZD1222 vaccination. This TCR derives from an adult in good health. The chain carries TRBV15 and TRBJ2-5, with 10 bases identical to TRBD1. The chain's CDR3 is CATSSKTGGLVTQYF. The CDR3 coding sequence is TGTGCCACCAGCTCAAAGACAGGGGGCTTGGTGACCCAGTACTTC.